Below, 27 T cell receptor beta chains from the same sample are listed, as sequenced in a study of OX40 agonist ivuxolimab in advanced cancers. Measured with immunoSEQ multiplex PCR; TCRdb has only the in-frame clones, and not every one. Of more than 25,000 clones listed, 86% are singletons. Sequencing was performed on CD4+ or CD8+ T cells sorted from blood, taken in a trial of the OX40 agonist ivuxolimab. Source of these receptors: an adult with an advanced solid tumor such as melanoma, head and neck, liver or kidney cancer.

This clone showed up just once. V is TRBV7-9 and J is TRBJ2-1, with 13 bases matching TRBD2. Germline V CDR1 and CDR2: SEHNR, FQNEAQ (reference sequence). The trim removed 7 bases at V and 8 bases at J, leaving 8 bases unmatched. This CDR3 region has 15 residues. The CDR3 DNA reads TGTGCCAGCAAAAACCCGGGACTAGCGGGACATGAGCAGTTCTTC. Translated, it gives CASKNPGLAGHEQFF.

The V call is TRBV10-2, the J call TRBJ2-7, with D unclear. Germline-derived CDR1 and CDR2 are WSHSY and SAAADI. V lost 8 bases, J lost 7 bases, and 12 bases lay in between. This CDR3 comprises 11 residues. The CDR3 sequence is CASSVGREQYF. The CDR3 nucleotides read TGCGCCAGCTCGGTAGGGCGGGAGCAGTACTTC.

This chain joins TRBV4-1 and TRBJ2-5; no reliable D call. The CDR3 has 16 amino acids. Germline assignment: CDR1 MGHRA and CDR2 YSYEKL. The V and J ends lost 0 bases and 3 bases respectively, with 14 bases between them. The CDR3 reads CASSQEKTRAEETQYF. The CDR3, as DNA: TGCGCCAGCAGCCAAGAAAAGACTCGGGCAGAAGAGACCCAGTACTTC.

CDR3 sequence: CASSDTFREQYF. The CDR3 DNA reads as TGTGCCAGCAGCGACACGTTTCGCGAGCAGTACTTC. The genes are TRBV5-5 and TRBJ2-7; D call uncertain. V was trimmed by 4 bases and J by 6 bases, leaving 11 bases between them. The CDR3 length is 12 residues. Per germline, CDR1 SGHKS and CDR2 YYEKEE (reference sequence).

The V call is TRBV2, the J call TRBJ2-7, with a weak D call TRBD2 (7 bases). The germline gives CDR1 SNHLY, CDR2 FYNNEI. This CDR3 comprises 14 residues. V lost 2 bases to trimming and J lost 3 bases, with 11 bases between them. This chain's CDR3 is CASSELGGGYEQYF. Written as DNA, the CDR3 is TGTGCCAGCAGTGAATTGGGAGGGGGCTACGAGCAGTACTTC.

The chain has TRBV28 and TRBJ1-1; D unclear. The germline V gene encodes CDR1 MDHEN and CDR2 SYDVKM. This CDR3 has 12 residues. V lost 6 bases, J lost 1 base, and 6 bases lay in between. Here the CDR3 DNA reads TGTGCCAGCAGGGAAGCGAACACTGAAGCTTTCTTT. Its protein is CASREANTEAFF.

V gene TRBV4-1 combines with J gene TRBJ1-1; the D gene is possibly TRBD1 (6 bases). The germline V and J ends were trimmed by 1 base and 4 bases, with 7 bases remaining between them. CDR1 is MGHRA and CDR2 is YSYEKL in the germline V gene. The CDR3 covers 13 residues. The CDR3 spells CASSQAGVTEAFF. CDR3 bases: TGCGCCAGCAGCCAAGCAGGGGTCACTGAAGCTTTCTTT.

The V gene is TRBV4-1, the J gene TRBJ2-1, with TRBD2 matching over 12 bases. The germline gives CDR1 MGHRA, CDR2 YSYEKL. After removal of 0 bases from V and 4 bases from J, the junction contained 10 bases not matched to a gene. CDR3 size: 19 residues. In nucleotides, the CDR3 is TGCGCCAGCAGCCAAGACGACAGACGGGGACTAGCGGGTTACAATGAGCAGTTCTTC. Encoded protein: CASSQDDRRGLAGYNEQFF.

The chain employs TRBV9 and TRBJ2-2; D gene ambiguous. The CDR3 is 13 residues long. The V end was cut by 0 bases, the J end by 7 bases, with 7 bases between. In germline, CDR1 is SGDLS, CDR2 YYNGEE. Here the CDR3 reads CASSVEWDGELFF. The CDR3 DNA is TGTGCCAGCAGCGTAGAGTGGGACGGGGAGCTGTTTTTT.

J is TRBJ2-4 and V is TRBV27; D tentatively fits TRBD1 or TRBD2 (5 bases each). V lost 6 bases, J lost 1 base, and 7 bases lay in between. CDR3 length: 13 residues. Looked up from germline, CDR1 is MNHEY and CDR2 is SMNVEV (reference sequence). The CDR3 DNA is TGTGCCAGCAGCTGGGACGCCAAAAACATTCAGTACTTC. It is translated as CASSWDAKNIQYF.

The rearrangement uses TRBV7-8 and TRBJ1-3; D gene uncertain. The CDR3 is 13 amino acids. V was trimmed by 1 base and J by 1 base, leaving 2 bases between them. Germline V gene sequence: CDR1 SGHVS, CDR2 FQNEAQ. The CDR3 nucleotides are TGTGCCAGCAGCTTAGGGTCTGGAAACACCATATATTTT. Encoded protein: CASSLGSGNTIYF.

The chain has TRBV29-1 and TRBJ2-2, with 13 nucleotides matching TRBD2. The CDR3 is made up of 16 amino acids. The J segment lost 9 bases and the V segment lost 0 bases, leaving 7 bases of the junction unmatched. CDR1 SQVTM and CDR2 ANQGSEA come from the germline V gene. The CDR3 region has the DNA TGCAGCGTTGAAGATCGGACTAGCGGGAGAGGGAGGGAGCTGTTTTTT. Translating it yields CSVEDRTSGRGRELFF.

Of note for this clone: Other nucleotide sequences from this sample produce the same CDR3. V gene TRBV7-9 combines with J gene TRBJ1-1; D remains ambiguous. There are 12 residues in the CDR3. Germline V CDR1 and CDR2: SEHNR, FQNEAQ (reference sequence). V gave up 2 bases and J gave up 3 bases, with 4 bases separating them. The CDR3 loop reads CASSLSYTEAFF. The CDR3 nucleotides are TGTGCCAGCAGCTTATCATACACTGAAGCTTTCTTT.

This sequence joins TRBV7-9 and TRBJ2-1; possibly TRBD2 for D (6 bases). There are 15 residues in the CDR3. Germline loops: CDR1 SEHNR, CDR2 FQNEAQ (reference sequence). V lost 1 base and J 8 bases, leaving 15 bases between the germline ends. CDR3 DNA: TGTGCCAGCAGCTTAGGTCGCGGGGTCGCTTATGAGCAGTTCTTC. Its protein is CASSLGRGVAYEQFF.

The genes are TRBV5-1 and TRBJ2-7; either TRBD1 or TRBD2 may fit D (5 bases each). Deletions cut 4 bases from V and 4 bases from J, with 18 bases between. The CDR3 covers 15 residues. Germline-derived CDR1 and CDR2 are SGHRS and YFSETQ. The CDR3 DNA reads as TGCGCCAGCAGCGAGGGGTGGCAGTCTCAATACGAGCAGTACTTC. This sequence encodes CASSEGWQSQYEQYF.

The chain links TRBV13 to TRBJ2-7; TRBD2 agrees at 13 bases. J gave up 4 bases and V 5 bases, and 5 bases lay outside the gene matches. CDR1 is PRHDT, CDR2 FYEKMQ, per germline (reference sequence). The CDR3 spans 15 residues. The CDR3 region is CASSLGLAGVYEQYF. The CDR3 nucleotides are TGTGCCAGCAGCCTTGGACTAGCGGGAGTTTACGAGCAGTACTTC. Using reference TRBV13 and TRBJ2-7 for the parts outside the CDR3, the full variable domain is AAGVIQSPRHLIKEKRETATLKCYPIPRHDTVYWYQQGPGQDPQFLISFYEKMQSDKGSIPDRFSAQQFSDYHSELNMSSLELGDSALYFCASSLGLAGVYEQYFGPGTRLTVT.

This chain connects TRBV11-2 to TRBJ2-1; D is unclear. Germline CDR1 SGHAT, CDR2 FQNNGV. This CDR3 is built from 15 residues. Trimming cost V 0 bases and J 0 bases, with 6 bases left between them. CDR3 in amino acids: CASSLEAASYNEQFF. The CDR3, as DNA: TGTGCCAGCAGCTTAGAGGCGGCCTCCTACAATGAGCAGTTCTTC.

This chain connects TRBV10-3 to TRBJ2-1; D unclear. In germline, CDR1 is ENHRY, CDR2 SYGVKD. The V end lost 6 bases, the J end lost 1 base, and 4 bases lay between the germline ends. The CDR3 length is 12 residues. The DNA for the CDR3 is TGTGCCATCAGGAGTTCCTACAATGAGCAGTTCTTC. It encodes CAIRSSYNEQFF.

The rearrangement joins TRBV27 to TRBJ1-2; the D gene is possibly TRBD1 (5 bases). The CDR3 sequence is 15 residues long. Trimming cost V 4 bases and J 7 bases, with 19 bases left between them. Germline CDR1 and CDR2: MNHEY and SMNVEV (reference sequence). CDR3 bases: TGTGCCAGCAGTTCAAGCCAGGGTGTAGGGATTGGCTACACCTTC. It codes for CASSSSQGVGIGYTF.

This clone has only a few counts. The J gene is TRBJ2-4, the V gene TRBV11-3, with D tentatively TRBD1 or TRBD2 (5 bases each). V was shortened by 3 bases and J by 6 bases, with 12 bases between the two germline ends. CDR3 length equals 14 residues. Germline V gene lookup returns CDR1 SGHNT and CDR2 YENEEA. Here the CDR3 DNA reads TGTGCCAGCAGCTTGAGGGTGGGGCGAAACATTCAGTACTTC. Encoded protein: CASSLRVGRNIQYF.

The chain links TRBV4-2 to TRBJ2-7; tentative D call: TRBD2 (5 bases). Per the germline V gene, CDR1 is LGHNA and CDR2 is YNFKEQ. Trimming removed 0 bases at V and 2 bases at J, with 14 bases between. This CDR3 has 16 amino acids. The CDR3 DNA reads as TGTGCCAGCAGCCAAGATCCCGGAGGTTACCCCTACGAGCAGTACTTC. As protein: CASSQDPGGYPYEQYF.

The rearrangement uses TRBV19 and TRBJ2-7; weak D call: TRBD2 (5 bases). CDR1 and CDR2 (germline): LNHDA, SQIVND (reference sequence). CDR3 length: 15 amino acids. V was pared by 3 bases and J by 4 bases, with 16 bases between. CDR3 in amino acids: CASSMPGSQYYEQYF. The DNA for the CDR3 is TGTGCCAGTAGTATGCCGGGATCCCAATATTACGAGCAGTACTTC.

The chain joins TRBV7-3 to TRBJ2-7; perhaps D is TRBD1 or TRBD2 (7 bases each). The germline gives CDR1 SGHTA, CDR2 FQGTGA. The CDR3 spans 14 residues. Deletions cut 5 bases from V and 1 base from J, with 12 bases between. The CDR3 spells CASSPGGQSYEQYF. As DNA, the CDR3 is TGTGCCAGCAGCCCGGGGGGACAGTCCTACGAGCAGTACTTC.

This chain joins TRBV6-6 and TRBJ2-7; TRBD1 might be the D (6 bases). Trimming stripped 5 bases from V and 3 bases from J, with 17 bases between. The CDR3 length is 15 residues. The germline V gene has CDR1 MNHNY and CDR2 SVGAGI (reference sequence). The CDR3 protein is CASSPNRDTIYEQYF. CDR3 nucleotides: TGTGCCAGCAGTCCTAACCGGGACACCATCTACGAGCAGTACTTC.

This clone was recorded once. The chain links TRBV9 to TRBJ2-7, with TRBD2 identical over 8 bases. The ends lost 5 bases at V and 2 bases at J; junction bases unmatched: 6. Germline assignment: CDR1 SGDLS and CDR2 YYNGEE. The CDR3 is 14 residues long. The CDR3 region is CASSQSGRTYEQYF. CDR3 coding DNA: TGTGCCAGCAGTCAAAGCGGGAGAACCTACGAGCAGTACTTC.

This clone counts as medium-sized. V usage is TRBV6-5 and J usage is TRBJ1-1; D is perhaps TRBD1 (6 bases). In germline, CDR1 is MNHEY, CDR2 SVGAGI. The CDR3 is 15 amino acids. V lost 5 bases and J 0 bases, leaving 13 bases between the germline ends. The DNA of the CDR3 is TGTGCCAGCAGTACCGGCACAGGGTTGAACACTGAAGCTTTCTTT. Translating it yields CASSTGTGLNTEAFF.

The chain links TRBV28 to TRBJ2-5; TRBD2 aligns across 15 bases. In germline, CDR1 is MDHEN, CDR2 SYDVKM. CDR3 size: 18 residues. After removal of 6 bases from V and 4 bases from J, the junction contained 12 bases not matched to a gene. The CDR3 DNA reads TGTGCCAGCAGCCAGGTTGAGGGGACTAGCGGGAGGCGAGAGACCCAGTACTTC. This gives the protein CASSQVEGTSGRRETQYF.